These T cell receptor beta chains were read from a single sample in a study of control samples from healthy donors and cancer patients. Libraries were prepared by immunoSEQ multiplex PCR; TCRdb keeps only in-frame clonotypes and omits some of them. The sample lists roughly 130,000 clones, around 90% occurring once. The sequenced sample consisted of blood. Source of these receptors: a man younger than 30 in good health. The CDR3 runs from the conserved cysteine through the conserved F or W. The order of the fields is D gene, J gene, CDR3 length, clone size, V gene, CDR3 DNA, CDR3 protein. A D gene is named only where the DNA matches it firmly. The size entry is marked missing in some rows and otherwise reads once, few, many or a size class.

>TRBD2|TRBJ2-3|17|-|TRBV5-1
TGCGCCAGCAGCTTGGAAGGACTAGCGGGGGGCCTAGATACGCAGTATTTT
CASSLEGLAGGLDTQYF
>-|TRBJ1-3|13|-|TRBV10-3
TGTGCCATCAACCAGGGTGCTGGAAACACCATATATTTT
CAINQGAGNTIYF
>-|TRBJ1-4|12|-|TRBV2
TGTGCCAGCAGGACCTCGGCTGAAAAACTGTTTTTT
CASRTSAEKLFF
>-|TRBJ2-2|17|-|TRBV3-1/TRBV3-2
TGTGCCAGCAGCCAAGGTCGTCCTGCCGCGAACACCGGGGAGCTGTTTTTT
CASSQGRPAANTGELFF
>-|TRBJ2-3|19|-|TRBV21-1
TGTGCCAGCAGCAAAGAGGGGTTAGCGGGGGGCCCTAGCACAGATACGCAGTATTTT
CASSKEGLAGGPSTDTQYF
>TRBD1|TRBJ1-1|13|-|TRBV18
TGTGCCAGCTCACCGGGACAGGGGGCAGAAGCTTTCTTT
CASSPGQGAEAFF
>-|TRBJ2-7|18|-|TRBV12-5
TGTGCTAGTGGTTTGGTAGGCAGGGGCCCCCTCATGTCCTACGAGCAGTACTTC
CASGLVGRGPLMSYEQYF
>-|TRBJ2-1|16|-|TRBV5-1
TGCGCCAGCAGCTTGTCCTATGGCGGGGCCTACAATGAGCAGTTCTTC
CASSLSYGGAYNEQFF
>-|TRBJ1-1|13|-|TRBV11-2
TGTGCCAGCAGCTTTGAGGTGAACACTGAAGCTTTCTTT
CASSFEVNTEAFF
>-|TRBJ1-3|16|-|TRBV30
TGTGCCTGGGGCCGGCGCGCAGGGAGTTTTCCGGACACCATATATTTT
CAWGRRAGSFPDTIYF
>-|TRBJ1-1|13|-|TRBV27
TGTGCCAGCAGTTTATCTGAGAACACTGAAGCTTTCTTT
CASSLSENTEAFF
>TRBD2|TRBJ2-3|14|-|TRBV4-1
TGCGCCAGCAGCCAAGCGGGGGGGCCAGATACGCAGTATTTT
CASSQAGGPDTQYF
>-|TRBJ1-1|13|-|TRBV19
TGTGCCAGTAGTATGGACAGGAACACTGAAGCTTTCTTT
CASSMDRNTEAFF
>-|TRBJ2-4|12|-|TRBV5-6
TGTGCCAGCAGCTTGAGGCCAAACATTCAGTACTTC
CASSLRPNIQYF
>-|TRBJ1-2|12|-|TRBV10-3
TGTGCCACAGGAGTGGAAGGGTATGGCTACACCTTC
CATGVEGYGYTF
>-|TRBJ1-5|13|-|TRBV6-5
TGTGCCAGCATGACGGGGATCAATCAGCCCCAGCATTTT
CASMTGINQPQHF
>-|TRBJ2-1|17|-|TRBV5-1
TGCGCCAGCAGCTTGGCGGAAGAGTGGCAGGGAATAGAGGAGCAGTTCTTC
CASSLAEEWQGIEEQFF
>-|TRBJ1-4|15|once|TRBV9
TGTGCCAGCAGCGCCGTGGGCAGGGATTACGAAAAACTGTTTTTT
CASSAVGRDYEKLFF
>-|TRBJ1-1|13|-|TRBV28
TGTGCCAGCAGTTTGGTCGGGGGGACTGAAGCTTTCTTT
CASSLVGGTEAFF
>TRBD1|TRBJ2-4|16|-|TRBV2
TGTGCCAGCAGGACAGGGGGGGTTTCGGCCAAAAACATTCAGTACTTC
CASRTGGVSAKNIQYF
>-|TRBJ2-2|14|-|TRBV13
TGTGCCAGCAGCCCATCTAGCACCCACGGGGAGCTGTTTTTT
CASSPSSTHGELFF
>TRBD1|TRBJ1-4|20|-|TRBV4-1
TGCGCCAGCAGCCAGCTCCGCCCGGGACAGGGGGAGAGGCGTAATGAAAAACTGTTTTTT
CASSQLRPGQGERRNEKLFF
>-|TRBJ1-3|12|-|TRBV12-3/TRBV12-4
TGTGCCAGCGCTAACTCTGGAAACACCATATATTTT
CASANSGNTIYF
>TRBD1|TRBJ1-2|16|-|TRBV3-1/TRBV3-2
TGTGCCAGCAGCCAAGAAGAGGGCAGGGGGCAAGGCGGCTACACCTTC
CASSQEEGRGQGGYTF
>TRBD2|TRBJ2-5|18|-|TRBV4-2
TGTGCCAGCAGCCAAGGGGCTAGCGGGGGGGCCGGACAAGAGACCCAGTACTTC
CASSQGASGGAGQETQYF
>TRBD2|TRBJ2-1|17|-|TRBV4-1
TGCGCCAGCAGCCAGACCGGACTAGCGGGGCAGAACAATGAGCAGTTCTTC
CASSQTGLAGQNNEQFF
>-|TRBJ1-1|14|-|TRBV19
TGTGCCAGTAAGAACGGTCGGTACTTCACTGAAGCTTTCTTT
CASKNGRYFTEAFF
>-|TRBJ2-7|13|-|TRBV11-2
TGTGCCAGCAGCTTAGATCGGGCTACCGAGCAGTACTTC
CASSLDRATEQYF
>-|TRBJ1-2|15|-|TRBV10-3
TGTGCCATCAGTGAGTTTAGGACGGAGAACTATGGCTACACCTTC
CAISEFRTENYGYTF
>-|TRBJ1-3|15|-|TRBV10-2
TGCGCCAGCAGTGACTCTGGGGGTACAGGAAACACCATATATTTT
CASSDSGGTGNTIYF
>-|TRBJ2-7|12|-|TRBV13
TGTGCCAGCAGCTTATATTCCCACGAGCAGTACTTC
CASSLYSHEQYF
>-|TRBJ1-1|15|-|TRBV4-1
TGCGCCAGCAGCCAAGTCGTAGCCTTGAACACTGAAGCTTTCTTT
CASSQVVALNTEAFF
>-|TRBJ2-2|15|-|TRBV3-1/TRBV3-2
TGTGCCACCAGCCAACGGACAATCAACACCGGGGAGCTGTTTTTT
CATSQRTINTGELFF
>TRBD1|TRBJ1-1|13|-|TRBV12-3/TRBV12-4
TGTGCCAGCTGTAGACAGGGAATGACTGAAGCTTTCTTT
CASCRQGMTEAFF
>TRBD2|TRBJ2-3|18|-|TRBV5-1
TGCGCCAGCACCCAGGCGTCCGGGACTAGCGGAAGCACAGATACGCAGTATTTT
CASTQASGTSGSTDTQYF